The 6 T cell receptor beta chains reported below all come from one sample, sequenced in a study of blood T cell repertoires in COVID-19. Using immunoSEQ multiplex PCR, the repertoire was profiled, and TCRdb retains in-frame clones only, with some absent. The table records fewer than 600,000 clones, roughly 90% of them present only once. The sequencing sample was made of PBMCs or T cells enriched from blood (not recorded which). These receptors were taken from a woman between 40 and 55 years old who had recovered from COVID-19.

V is TRBV19 and J is TRBJ1-3; 7 bases are shared with TRBD1. CDR3 length: 15 amino acids. V shed 7 bases, J shed 0 bases, and the junction held 6 bases outside the gene matches. Per germline, CDR1 LNHDA and CDR2 SQIVND (reference sequence). This CDR3 is CASIDRARSGNTIYF. CDR3 in DNA: TGTGCCAGTATTGACAGGGCCCGCTCTGGAAACACCATATATTTT.

The chain combines TRBV2 with TRBJ2-7; 7 bases are shared with TRBD2. The CDR3 contains 14 residues. V lost 11 bases to trimming and J lost 0 bases; unmatched junction nucleotides: 10. Germline CDR1 is SNHLY and CDR2 is FYNNEI. The CDR3 here is CAGKLAASSYEQYF. CDR3 nucleotide sequence: TGTGCCGGAAAGCTAGCGGCAAGCTCCTACGAGCAGTACTTC.

The chain links TRBV7-2 to TRBJ1-5, with a possible D match to TRBD1 (6 bases). Germline V gene lookup returns CDR1 SGHTA and CDR2 FQGNSA. Trimming left V 6 bases short and J 0 bases short, with 15 bases between. The CDR3 covers 16 residues. CDR3 sequence (DNA): TGTGCCAGCAGTGCACTGGGGGGGGCTAGCAATCAGCCCCAGCATTTT. Encoded protein: CASSALGGASNQPQHF.

The chain links TRBV12-3 or TRBV12-4 to TRBJ1-4; D gene unclear. CDR3 length: 13 amino acids. Trimming stripped 0 bases from V and 7 bases from J, with 6 bases between. The CDR3 coding sequence is TGTGCCAGCAGTTTAGCGGAGGGTGAAAAACTGTTTTTT. Its protein product is CASSLAEGEKLFF.

This chain links TRBV7-9 with TRBJ2-7, with 9 bases fitting TRBD1. CDR1 and CDR2 (germline): SEHNR, FQNEAQ (reference sequence). The trim removed 4 bases at V and 4 bases at J, leaving 11 bases unmatched. The length of the CDR3 is 16 residues. This chain's CDR3 is CASSYNPGQGVYEQYF. In DNA, the CDR3 is TGTGCCAGCAGCTACAATCCGGGACAGGGTGTGTACGAGCAGTACTTC.

J is TRBJ1-1 and V is TRBV28, with 8 bases that match TRBD1. The CDR3 covers 15 residues. Germline V lookup: CDR1 MDHEN, CDR2 SYDVKM. Unmatched junction bases numbered 8, after V lost 4 bases and J lost 4 bases. The CDR3 DNA follows: TGTGCCAGCAGTTCCCCCGAAACAGGGGGCACTGAAGCTTTCTTT. It encodes CASSSPETGGTEAFF.